Each of the 26 T cell receptor beta chains below was sequenced from the same sample in a study of blood T cell repertoires in COVID-19. Only in-frame clones appear in the TCRdb table, and some are missing; sequencing was by immunoSEQ multiplex PCR. The top ten clones hold less than 2% of a sample with about 370,000 clones, 89% of them seen once. The sample taken for sequencing was PBMCs or T cells enriched from blood (not recorded which). These receptors all stem from a woman aged 25 to 39 who had recovered from COVID-19.

This chain joins TRBV7-9 and TRBJ2-1, with TRBD1 identical over 9 bases. Germline CDR1 reads SEHNR; CDR2 reads FQNEAQ (reference sequence). The CDR3 has 13 residues. V was pared by 4 bases and J by 10 bases, with 5 bases of the junction left unmatched. The CDR3 here is CASSSGTGSEQFF. The CDR3 coding sequence is TGTGCCAGCAGCTCCGGGACAGGGAGCGAGCAGTTCTTC.

The chain joins TRBV27 to TRBJ1-6, with D uncertain. The CDR3 runs to 13 residues. Trimming left V 3 bases short and J 5 bases short, with 5 bases between. Germline CDR1 MNHEY, CDR2 SMNVEV (reference sequence). As DNA, the CDR3 is TGTGCCAGCAGTTTTCAGAATAATTCACCCCTCCACTTT. Its protein is CASSFQNNSPLHF.

This sequence joins TRBV18 and TRBJ2-3, with D perhaps matching TRBD1 (6 bases). Germline lookup yields CDR1 KGHSH and CDR2 LQKENI. V was trimmed by 4 bases and J by 2 bases, leaving 10 bases between them. The CDR3 extends over 14 amino acids. CDR3 coding DNA: TGTGCCAGCTCACGACAGGAGATCACAGATACGCAGTATTTT. This encodes CASSRQEITDTQYF. Looking up the rest from reference TRBV18 and TRBJ2-3 gives the full variable domain: NAGVMQNPRHLVRRRGQEARLRCSPMKGHSHVYWYRQLPEEGLKFMVYLQKENIIDESGMPKERFSAEFPKEGPSILRIQQVVRGDSAAYFCASSRQEITDTQYFGPGTRLTVL.

The chain joins TRBV2 to TRBJ2-7, with 13 positions matching TRBD2. The CDR3 spans 13 residues. Germline V gene data show CDR1 as SNHLY and CDR2 as FYNNEI. V gave up 9 bases and J gave up 5 bases; unmatched junction bases: 4. The CDR3 spells CAREGLAGNEQYF. The CDR3 DNA is TGTGCCAGGGAGGGACTAGCGGGAAACGAGCAGTACTTC.

The rearrangement joins TRBV19 to TRBJ2-7, with D perhaps TRBD2 (5 bases). V was cut by 4 bases and J by 1 base, with 11 bases left in between. Germline V CDR1 and CDR2: LNHDA, SQIVND (reference sequence). This CDR3 has 14 residues. Here the CDR3 reads CASSNLPGSYEQYF. CDR3 bases: TGTGCCAGTAGTAATTTACCGGGATCCTACGAGCAGTACTTC.

This clone was seen a single time. The chain has TRBV6-5 and TRBJ2-7, with TRBD1 as a possible D gene (6 bases). This CDR3 has 13 amino acids. Trimming cost V 2 bases and J 6 bases, with 11 bases left between them. Germline V CDR1 and CDR2: MNHEY, SVGAGI. As DNA, the CDR3 is TGTGCCAGCAGTTACCCCACAGGGAGCGAGCAGTACTTC. Its translation: CASSYPTGSEQYF.

The chain uses TRBV7-9 and TRBJ1-3; 9 bases fit TRBD1. The J segment lost 7 bases and the V segment lost 1 base, leaving 2 bases of the junction unmatched. The CDR3 runs to 14 residues. Germline CDR1 SEHNR, CDR2 FQNEAQ (reference sequence). The CDR3 DNA reads as TGTGCCAGCAGCTTAGTTGGGACAGGGAACACCATATATTTT. Translating it yields CASSLVGTGNTIYF.

The V and J genes are TRBV28 and TRBJ1-5; 8 bases are shared with TRBD1. This CDR3 spans 15 amino acids. J gave up 2 bases and V 4 bases, and 4 bases lay outside the gene matches. Germline assignment: CDR1 MDHEN and CDR2 SYDVKM. CDR3 sequence reads: CASSYRGGGNQPQHF. The CDR3 nucleotides read TGTGCCAGCAGTTACAGGGGGGGTGGCAATCAGCCCCAGCATTTT.

Remarks on this clone: Other DNA sequences in the same sample also yield this CDR3. The genes are TRBV7-8 and TRBJ1-1; tentatively, D is TRBD1 (5 bases). Trimming stripped 5 bases from V and 1 base from J, with 8 bases between. The CDR3 spans 13 residues. Germline V lookup: CDR1 SGHVS, CDR2 FQNEAQ. CDR3 DNA sequence: TGTGCCAGCAGCCTCGACAGGAACACTGAAGCTTTCTTT. This codes for CASSLDRNTEAFF.

This rearrangement joins TRBV7-2 to TRBJ2-3, with 7 bases matching TRBD1. CDR1 and CDR2 from the germline V gene are SGHTA and FQGNSA. This CDR3 contains 16 residues. The trim removed 6 bases at V and 2 bases at J, leaving 11 bases unmatched. CDR3 in DNA: TGTGCCAGCAGGAGACCTGGACAGGCCTCCACAGATACGCAGTATTTT. Protein: CASRRPGQASTDTQYF.

This clone was picked up one time. The CDR3 reads CASSLGVAAESDEKLFF. The CDR3 DNA follows: TGTGCCAGCAGCTTAGGTGTGGCTGCGGAGTCGGATGAAAAACTGTTTTTT. The chain carries TRBV7-9 and TRBJ1-4; no reliable D call. Trimming left V 1 base short and J 6 bases short, with 18 bases between. In germline, CDR1 is SEHNR, CDR2 FQNEAQ (reference sequence). There are 17 residues in the CDR3.

The rearrangement joins TRBV5-1 to TRBJ1-6, with TRBD1 identical over 7 bases. V lost 7 bases to trimming and J lost 6 bases; unmatched junction nucleotides: 7. The CDR3 loop spans 14 amino acids. Per the germline V gene, CDR1 is SGHRS and CDR2 is YFSETQ. CDR3 in DNA: TGCGCCAGCTCCCAGACAGGGACTAATTCACCCCTCCACTTT. Protein product: CASSQTGTNSPLHF.

By frequency in the sample, this clone is medium-sized. The chain joins TRBV4-3 to TRBJ2-1, with 10 bases fitting TRBD2. Germline values: CDR1 LGHNA, CDR2 YSLEER. V lost 3 bases to trimming and J lost 3 bases; unmatched junction nucleotides: 5. The CDR3 totals 16 residues. CDR3 sequence reads: CASSHSLAGDYNEQFF. The DNA for the CDR3 is TGCGCCAGCAGCCATTCTCTAGCGGGGGACTACAATGAGCAGTTCTTC.

The chain combines TRBV4-1 with TRBJ1-1, with a weak D call TRBD1 (6 bases). V was cut by 0 bases and J by 1 base, with 15 bases left in between. The CDR3 consists of 17 residues. CDR1 MGHRA and CDR2 YSYEKL come from the germline V gene. The CDR3 nucleotides read TGCGCCAGCAGCCAAGATCGCGGGGGCGCCCAGAACACTGAAGCTTTCTTT. This gives the protein CASSQDRGGAQNTEAFF.

The chain uses TRBV10-2 and TRBJ2-1; the D is unclear. In germline, CDR1 is WSHSY, CDR2 SAAADI. The CDR3 has 18 amino acids. Trimming left V 6 bases short and J 0 bases short, with 21 bases between. The CDR3 spells CASSEGPTYESSYNEQFF. The CDR3 nucleotides read TGCGCCAGCAGCGAAGGCCCGACTTACGAGAGCTCCTACAATGAGCAGTTCTTC.

The V call is TRBV19, the J call TRBJ2-7; a possible D gene is TRBD2 (6 bases). This CDR3 contains 14 residues. Looked up from germline, CDR1 is LNHDA and CDR2 is SQIVND (reference sequence). V lost 3 bases and J lost 5, with 14 bases in between. The chain's CDR3 is CASSMGPGEHEQYF. The DNA for the CDR3 is TGTGCCAGTAGTATGGGACCGGGGGAACACGAGCAGTACTTC.

The chain uses TRBV4-3 and TRBJ2-3; possible D gene TRBD2, 6 bases. CDR3 length: 15 amino acids. The germline V gene encodes CDR1 LGHNA and CDR2 YSLEER. Trimming took off 5 bases at V and 2 bases at J, with 14 bases between the two ends. CDR3: CASSSRPGDTDTQYF. The CDR3 coding sequence is TGCGCCAGCAGCTCCCGCCCGGGGGACACAGATACGCAGTATTTT.

The chain is built from TRBV5-4 and TRBJ2-1; 11 bases align to TRBD1. CDR3 size: 16 residues. J gave up 9 bases and V 4 bases, and 12 bases lay outside the gene matches. Per germline, CDR1 SGHNT and CDR2 YYREEE (reference sequence). Written as DNA, the CDR3 is TGTGCCAGCAGCGGGGGACAGGGGGTTGTCCGTCCTGAGCAGTTCTTC. Translation: CASSGGQGVVRPEQFF.

This CDR3 is CASSYSVRLKKRPQHF. As DNA, the CDR3 is TGTGCCAGCAGTTACTCAGTCCGATTGAAAAAGAGGCCCCAGCATTTT. This rearrangement joins TRBV6-2 or TRBV6-3 to TRBJ1-5; D is uncertain. Germline CDR1 MNHEY, CDR2 SVGEGT. Trimming took 0 bases from V and 9 from J, leaving 18 bases between them. The CDR3 extends over 16 amino acids.

The chain employs TRBV19 and TRBJ2-2; 7 positions agree with TRBD1. Trimming took 4 bases from V and 3 from J; bases not matched to a gene: 8. From germline, CDR1 is LNHDA and CDR2 SQIVND (reference sequence). The CDR3 is made up of 16 amino acids. As DNA, the CDR3 is TGTGCCAGTAGTACCGGGACAGATTTGTACACCGGGGAGCTGTTTTTT. Translated, it gives CASSTGTDLYTGELFF.

The chain uses TRBV28 and TRBJ2-2, with TRBD2 matching over 8 bases. After removal of 4 bases from V and 4 bases from J, the junction contained 17 bases not matched to a gene. The V gene's germline CDR1 is MDHEN and CDR2 SYDVKM. The CDR3 spans 19 residues. Here the CDR3 reads CASSSPRKVAGSFTGELFF. DNA for the CDR3: TGTGCCAGCAGTTCGCCACGAAAGGTAGCGGGATCCTTCACCGGGGAGCTGTTTTTT.

V usage is TRBV19 and J usage is TRBJ2-3; D is perhaps TRBD2 (5 bases). The ends were cut back, 4 bases at V and 8 bases at J, with 31 bases in the middle. The germline V gene has CDR1 LNHDA and CDR2 SQIVND (reference sequence). The CDR3 is 19 amino acids. Here the CDR3 DNA reads TGTGCCAGTAGTACCCTCCGTTCGCGGGCCAGCCCCGATTCGGGTACGCAGTATTTT. Protein product: CASSTLRSRASPDSGTQYF. Filled out from reference TRBV19 and TRBJ2-3, the complete variable domain reads DGGITQSPKYLFRKEGQNVTLSCEQNLNHDAMYWYRQDPGQGLRLIYYSQIVNDFQKGDIAEGYSVSREKKESFPLTVTSAQKNPTAFYLCASSTLRSRASPDSGTQYFGPGTRLTVL.

This clone was seen a single time. The chain links TRBV4-1 to TRBJ2-7, with TRBD1 matching 9 bases. V lost 0 bases, J lost 1 base, and 19 bases stayed unmatched. The CDR3 is made up of 21 amino acids. Germline V gene sequence: CDR1 MGHRA, CDR2 YSYEKL. Here the CDR3 reads CASSQERRVPGQGTSSYEQYF. CDR3 sequence (DNA): TGCGCCAGCAGCCAAGAGCGGAGGGTCCCGGGACAGGGTACCTCTTCCTACGAGCAGTACTTC.

V gene TRBV4-2 combines with J gene TRBJ1-3; maybe TRBD1 (5 bases). CDR3 length: 16 amino acids. Germline-derived CDR1 and CDR2 are LGHNA and YNFKEQ. V lost 1 base to trimming and J lost 1 base, with 11 bases between them. Here the CDR3 reads CASSQGMQGSGNTIYF. CDR3 DNA: TGTGCCAGCAGCCAAGGGATGCAGGGTTCTGGAAACACCATATATTTT.

This chain links TRBV5-6 with TRBJ2-7; a weak D match, TRBD1 (7 bases). V was cut by 0 bases and J by 3 bases, with 13 bases left in between. This CDR3 comprises 15 residues. Germline CDR1 reads SGHDT; CDR2 reads YYEEEE. The CDR3 sequence is CASSLAGGQFYEQYF. CDR3 sequence (DNA): TGTGCCAGCAGCTTGGCCGGGGGACAGTTCTACGAGCAGTACTTC. The complete variable domain, with remaining parts taken from reference TRBV5-6 and TRBJ2-7, reads DAGVTQSPTHLIKTRGQQVTLRCSPKSGHDTVSWYQQALGQGPQFIFQYYEEEERQRGNFPDRFSGHQFPNYSSELNVNALLLGDSALYLCASSLAGGQFYEQYFGPGTRLTVT.

The rearrangement links TRBV6-5 to TRBJ1-5; the D is unclear. Germline values: CDR1 MNHEY, CDR2 SVGAGI. With 8 bases removed from V and 7 bases from J, the gap between germline ends came to 18 bases. The CDR3 runs to 14 residues. This chain's CDR3 is CASAVTIKGQPQHF. Written as DNA, the CDR3 is TGTGCCAGCGCGGTGACTATCAAAGGCCAGCCCCAGCATTTT.